Below are 7 T cell receptor beta chains sequenced from a single sample in a study of PD-1 blockade in classical Hodgkin lymphoma. Data came from immunoSEQ multiplex PCR; TCRdb stores just in-frame clones and leaves some out. Of 17,000 or so clones listed, more than 70% are singletons. Brentuximab vedotin exposure varied among the patients, all of whom had relapsed after autologous stem cell transplantation. This specimen was peripheral blood mononuclear cells (PBMCs), taken at baseline. Source of these receptors: a human donor with classical Hodgkin lymphoma.

This chain joins TRBV16 and TRBJ2-5; D is unclear. V lost 10 bases to trimming and J lost 2 bases, with 11 bases between them. Germline V gene sequence: CDR1 KGHSY, CDR2 FQNENV. The CDR3 covers 12 residues. The CDR3 protein is CATGINQETQYF. The CDR3 nucleotides read TGTGCCACGGGTATAAATCAAGAGACCCAGTACTTC.

The rearrangement links TRBV30 to TRBJ1-2; the D gene is possibly TRBD1 (5 bases). The CDR3 spans 11 residues. The germline V gene encodes CDR1 GTSNPN and CDR2 SVGIG (reference sequence). V was pared by 5 bases and J by 8 bases, with 12 bases between. CDR3 loop: CAWSQVRGYTF. The CDR3, as DNA: TGTGCCTGGTCACAGGTTAGGGGCTACACCTTC. The variable domain in full, completed from reference TRBV30 and TRBJ1-2, reads SQTIHQWPATLVQPVGSPLSLECTVEGTSNPNLYWYRQAAGRGLQLLFYSVGIGQISSEVPQNLSASRPQDRQFILSSKKLLLSDSGFYLCAWSQVRGYTFGSGTRLTVV.

The chain recombines TRBV5-8 with TRBJ2-3, with D uncertain. The CDR3 loop spans 14 amino acids. Trimming pared 0 bases from V and 0 bases from J, leaving 5 bases between. Germline-derived CDR1 and CDR2 are SGHTS and YDEGEE. As DNA, the CDR3 is TGTGCCAGCAGCTTGGTGGGTAGCACAGATACGCAGTATTTT. Its protein product is CASSLVGSTDTQYF.

A remark on this clone: The same CDR3 can be traced to other DNA sequences in this sample. The chain couples TRBV7-9 to TRBJ2-7; D ambiguous. V was clipped by 3 bases and J by 1 base, with 4 bases between them. CDR1 is SEHNR and CDR2 is FQNEAQ in the germline V gene (reference sequence). The CDR3 length is 12 residues. CDR3 sequence reads: CASSLGSYEQYF. The CDR3 region has the DNA TGTGCCAGCAGCTTGGGGTCCTACGAGCAGTACTTC.

The rearrangement joins TRBV7-9 to TRBJ2-5; D is ambiguous. Trimming cost V 1 base and J 5 bases, with 11 bases left between them. Germline CDR1 is SEHNR and CDR2 is FQNEAQ (reference sequence). The CDR3 is made up of 14 amino acids. CDR3 residues: CASSLGTFWETQYF. The CDR3 DNA sequence: TGTGCCAGCAGCTTAGGTACCTTTTGGGAGACCCAGTACTTC. Full variable domain (remainder filled in from reference TRBV7-9 and TRBJ2-5): DTGVSQNPRHKITKRGQNVTFRCDPISEHNRLYWYRQTLGQGPEFLTYFQNEAQLEKSRLLSDRFSAERPKGSFSTLEIQRTEQGDSAMYLCASSLGTFWETQYFGPGTRLLVL.

The V gene is TRBV21-1, the J gene TRBJ2-7; whether TRBD2, the table's D call, matches the DNA was not checked. TRBV21-1 is given as a pseudogene. There are 17 residues in the CDR3. CDR3 region: CASSLRLAGAYSYEQYF. In DNA, the CDR3 is TGTGCCAGCAGCCTACGACTAGCGGGCGCGTACTCCTACGAGCAGTACTTC.

This chain uses TRBV6-5 with TRBJ1-2; TRBD1 aligns across 8 bases. There are 15 residues in the CDR3. CDR1 is MNHEY, CDR2 SVGAGI, per germline. After removal of 2 bases from V and 6 bases from J, the junction contained 8 bases not matched to a gene. CDR3 in DNA: TGTGCCAGCAGTTACGGGGGGACAGGCGTTCATGGCTACACCTTC. Translation: CASSYGGTGVHGYTF.